The present T cell receptor (beta chain) was sequenced within a study of shared clonotypes between healthy human individuals. The donors, healthy adults who were HIV-negative, had experienced no recent acute infections or vaccinations. Sequencing was at deep level. Source study methods: Filtering was not the same, since immunoSEQ gave junction-only sequences without quality scores. Repertoires were generated with immunoSEQ multiplex PCR, while TCRdb's copy carries only in-frame clones and drops some. D and trimming come from the DNA, and the V and J calls and clone size come from that table. The table records roughly 2.6 million clones, approximately 90% of them present only once. The CDR3 loop spans 16 amino acids. In germline, CDR1 is SEHNR, CDR2 FQNEAQ (reference sequence). V dropped 5 bases and J dropped 5 bases, with 22 bases sitting between them.

Specimen: naive CD4+ T cells sorted from blood. As to subset: CD45RA+ positively selected. This sequence originates from a man aged 18-30 years in good health. The chain couples TRBV7-9 to TRBJ2-7; maybe TRBD1 (6 bases). For the CDR3, the DNA is TGTGCCAGCAGCATTTACTGCGGACGGACAGAAGACGAGCAGTACTTC. Translating gives CASSIYCGRTEDEQYF.